This T cell receptor (beta chain) was sequenced for a study of shared clonotypes between healthy human individuals. Overall study: The study drew on two women and a few men aged 18 to 49 as donors. Study results and caveats: Larger estimated richness was generally seen in naive subsets than in memory subsets.

Terminally differentiated effector memory CD45RA+ cells were left out of the naive CD8 fraction, which was CD45RO-negative and positively selected for CCR7. This clone has only a few counts. The antigen remains undetermined. Assay used: immunoSEQ multiplex PCR; TCRdb lists only in-frame clones, some missing. This table has about 1,900,000 clones, about 95% appearing once. Specimen: naive CD8+ T cells sorted from blood. The source is a man aged 18 to 30 in good health.

The CDR3 DNA reads as TGTGCCAGCAGCTTAAAAGGACAGGGTGTGAACACTGAAGCTTTCTTT. It translates to CASSLKGQGVNTEAFF. V and J are TRBV7-6 and TRBJ1-1, with 8 positions matching TRBD1. The length of the CDR3 is 16 residues. V dropped 2 bases and J dropped 0; count of bases not matched to a gene: 5. The V gene's germline CDR1 is SGHVS and CDR2 FNYEAQ.